Listed here are 10 T cell receptor beta chains from one sample, sequenced in a study of vaccination effects on CD4 cells after COVID-19. These TCRs' antigens remain unknown. Antigen-specific CD4+ T cells expanded by the ViraFEST assay with viral peptide pools were then sequenced. Following 10 days of culture, CD4+ T cells were isolated. Participants received two doses of either the BNT162b2 or mRNA-1273 vaccine. Generated by immunoSEQ multiplex PCR, the TCRdb table keeps only in-frame clones and is missing some. The table includes tens of thousands of clones, 65% detected once. Sequencing used CD4+ T cells from PBMCs cultured with SARS-CoV-2 spike peptides, obtained after COVID-19 vaccination. Every receptor here comes from a human donor who received a COVID-19 vaccine.

The chain is built from TRBV10-1 and TRBJ2-3; D unresolved. Germline V gene data show CDR1 as WNHNN and CDR2 as SYGVQD (reference sequence). The CDR3 is 13 amino acids. Trimming removed 4 bases from V and 2 bases from J, with 7 bases in between. CDR3 DNA sequence: TGCGCCAGCAGTGCGGCAGACACAGATACGCAGTATTTT. It specifies CASSAADTDTQYF.

The V call is TRBV5-3, the J call TRBJ2-5; D not resolved. TRBV5-3 has ORF status, its function being uncertain. Trimming removed 1 base at V and 6 bases at J, with 10 bases between. This CDR3 comprises 13 residues. The CDR3 nucleotides are TGTGCCAGAAGCTTGCTTTCCCCAAAGACCCAGTACTTC. Translation: CARSLLSPKTQYF.

In this sample, this clone turned up a few times. This chain links TRBV3-1 (or the pseudogene TRBV3-2) with TRBJ2-5, with 7 bases matching TRBD2. Germline CDR1 LGHDT, CDR2 YNNKEL (reference sequence). With V trimmed by 8 bases and J by 5 bases, 8 bases remained unmatched. CDR3 size: 13 residues. CDR3 region: CASSTSAAETQYF. The DNA of the CDR3 is TGTGCCAGCTCTACTAGCGCAGCGGAGACCCAGTACTTC.

The chain links TRBV6-2 or TRBV6-3 to TRBJ1-1, with D unclear. CDR1 MNHEY and CDR2 SVGEGT come from the germline V gene. The CDR3 sequence is 13 residues long. Between the trimmed V and J ends, which lost 6 bases and 0 bases, there was a span of 8 bases. The CDR3 region has the DNA TGTGCCAGCAGCCACGGCATGAACACTGAAGCTTTCTTT. Protein: CASSHGMNTEAFF.

The chain combines TRBV10-2 with TRBJ2-3; tentatively, D is TRBD2 (5 bases). V was shortened by 5 bases and J by 10 bases, with 10 bases between the two germline ends. The CDR3 loop spans 11 amino acids. Germline loops: CDR1 WSHSY, CDR2 SAAADI. In DNA, the CDR3 is TGCGCCAGCAGTTATGGGGAGTCGCAGTATTTT. This encodes CASSYGESQYF.

This clone came up a few times. This chain links TRBV10-3 with TRBJ2-7; tentative D call: TRBD2 (5 bases). The V gene's germline CDR1 is ENHRY and CDR2 SYGVKD. V lost 4 bases and J 3 bases, leaving 13 bases between the germline ends. The CDR3 is 14 amino acids. The CDR3 DNA sequence: TGTGCCATCAGTGGCCGCGGACTGGGCTACGAGCAGTACTTC. Protein: CAISGRGLGYEQYF.

This rearrangement joins TRBV18 to TRBJ2-5, with no clear D. V was clipped by 6 bases and J by 4 bases, with 12 bases between them. Germline values: CDR1 KGHSH, CDR2 LQKENI. The CDR3 has 13 amino acids. This CDR3 is CASSKTYRETQYF. The CDR3 DNA is TGTGCCAGCTCTAAGACATATCGAGAGACCCAGTACTTC.

The V and J genes are TRBV3-1 (or the pseudogene TRBV3-2) and TRBJ1-2; D gene unclear. The germline V gene has CDR1 LGHDT and CDR2 YNNKEL (reference sequence). Trimming took off 8 bases at V and 2 bases at J, with 6 bases between the two ends. The CDR3 is 11 residues long. CDR3 coding DNA: TGTGCCAGCGAATCAAACTATGGCTACACCTTC. Encoded protein: CASESNYGYTF.

The V and J genes are TRBV5-1 and TRBJ2-6; the D is unclear. V was trimmed by 2 bases and J by 0 bases, leaving 9 bases between them. Germline lookup yields CDR1 SGHRS and CDR2 YFSETQ. This CDR3 is 16 amino acids long. In DNA, the CDR3 is TGCGCCAGCAGCTTTGGCACAAGCTCTGGGGCCAACGTCCTGACTTTC. The encoded protein is CASSFGTSSGANVLTF.

This clone has a handful of counts. The chain uses TRBV11-2 and TRBJ1-3, with 8 bases identical to TRBD1. J gave up 4 bases and V 7 bases, and 9 bases lay outside the gene matches. This CDR3 region has 15 residues. Germline CDR1 reads SGHAT; CDR2 reads FQNNGV. This CDR3 is CASNGQGFSGNTIYF. For the CDR3, the DNA is TGTGCCAGCAACGGACAGGGTTTTTCCGGAAACACCATATATTTT.